These 3 T cell receptor beta chains were sequenced from one sample in a study of metastatic and nonmetastatic thyroid tumors. TCRdb re-clonotyped the PCR reads via MiXCR. The table lists approximately 21,000 clones, 28% of them singletons. All patients were untreated before thyroid surgery. The specimen sequenced was tumor tissue. The receptors come from a male donor with papillary thyroid cancer or a benign thyroid nodule (not recorded which). Some clones in this sample may be carry-over from other donors' samples.

This sequence joins TRBV15 and TRBJ1-2; D gene unclear. CDR1 and CDR2 from the germline V gene are LNHNV and YYDKDF (reference sequence). Trimming took off 1 base at V and 4 bases at J, with 13 bases between the two ends. The CDR3 is 15 residues long. CDR3 DNA sequence: TGTGCCACCAGCAGAGGGACCGATTTCCTCTATGGCTACACCTTC. This codes for CATSRGTDFLYGYTF.

This chain links TRBV27 with TRBJ2-1; D is perhaps TRBD2 (6 bases). This CDR3 has 13 residues. Germline V gene lookup returns CDR1 MNHEY and CDR2 SMNVEV (reference sequence). The V end lost 6 bases, the J end lost 6 bases, and 12 bases lay between the germline ends. CDR3: CASSRILANEQFF. The CDR3 DNA reads as TGTGCCAGCAGCCGAATACTAGCCAATGAGCAGTTCTTC.

V is TRBV5-1 and J is TRBJ2-7; the match to TRBD2 covers 9 bases. Germline CDR1 reads SGHRS; CDR2 reads YFSETQ. The CDR3 runs to 16 residues. V shed 3 bases and J 6 bases; nucleotides not matched to a gene: 13. The CDR3 is CASSSWVAGDHGEQYF. The CDR3 DNA is TGCGCCAGCAGCTCCTGGGTAGCGGGAGATCACGGCGAGCAGTACTTC.